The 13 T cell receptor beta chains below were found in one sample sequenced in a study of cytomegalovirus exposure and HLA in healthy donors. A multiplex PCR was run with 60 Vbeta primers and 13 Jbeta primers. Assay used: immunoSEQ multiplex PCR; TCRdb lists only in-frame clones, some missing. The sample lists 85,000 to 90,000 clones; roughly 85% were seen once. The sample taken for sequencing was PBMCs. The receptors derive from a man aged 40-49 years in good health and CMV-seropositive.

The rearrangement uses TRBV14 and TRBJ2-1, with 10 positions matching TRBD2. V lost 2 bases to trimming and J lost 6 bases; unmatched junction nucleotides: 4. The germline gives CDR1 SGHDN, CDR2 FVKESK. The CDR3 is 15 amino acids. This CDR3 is CASSQLAGVSNEQFF. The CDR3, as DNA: TGTGCCAGCAGCCAACTAGCGGGAGTTTCCAATGAGCAGTTCTTC. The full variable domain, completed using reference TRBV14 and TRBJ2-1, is EAGVTQFPSHSVIEKGQTVTLRCDPISGHDNLYWYRRVMGKEIKFLLHFVKESKQDESGMPNNRFLAERTGGTYSTLKVQPAELEDSGVYFCASSQLAGVSNEQFFGPGTRLTVL.

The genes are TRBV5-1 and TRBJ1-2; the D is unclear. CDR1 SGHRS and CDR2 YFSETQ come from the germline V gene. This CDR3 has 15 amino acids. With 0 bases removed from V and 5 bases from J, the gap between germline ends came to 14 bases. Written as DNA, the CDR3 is TGCGCCAGCAGCTTGGATGGTCAGGAATTGTATGGCTACACCTTC. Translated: CASSLDGQELYGYTF.

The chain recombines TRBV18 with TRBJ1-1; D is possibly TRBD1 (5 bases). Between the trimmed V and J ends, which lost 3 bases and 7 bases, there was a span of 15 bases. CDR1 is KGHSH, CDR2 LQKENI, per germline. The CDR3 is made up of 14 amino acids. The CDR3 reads CASSPEGRENEAFF. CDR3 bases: TGTGCCAGCTCACCGGAGGGGAGGGAAAATGAAGCTTTCTTT.

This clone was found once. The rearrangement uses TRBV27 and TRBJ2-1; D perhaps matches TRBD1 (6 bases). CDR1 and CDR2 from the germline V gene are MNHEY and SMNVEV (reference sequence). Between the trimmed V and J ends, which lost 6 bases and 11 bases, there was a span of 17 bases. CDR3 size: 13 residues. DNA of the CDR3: TGTGCCAGCAGCTGGGAGCCGGGACAAAAGCAGTTCTTC. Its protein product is CASSWEPGQKQFF.

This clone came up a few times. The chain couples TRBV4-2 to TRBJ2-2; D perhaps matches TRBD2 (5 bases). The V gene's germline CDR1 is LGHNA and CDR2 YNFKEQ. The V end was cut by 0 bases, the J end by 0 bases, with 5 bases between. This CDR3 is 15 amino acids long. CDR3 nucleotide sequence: TGTGCCAGCAGCCAAGAGCGGGCGAACACCGGGGAGCTGTTTTTT. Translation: CASSQERANTGELFF.

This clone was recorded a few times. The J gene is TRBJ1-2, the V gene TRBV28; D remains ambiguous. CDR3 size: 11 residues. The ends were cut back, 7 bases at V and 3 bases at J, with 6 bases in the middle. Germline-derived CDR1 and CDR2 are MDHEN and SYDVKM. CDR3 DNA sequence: TGTGCCAGCAACCGGGACTATGGCTACACCTTC. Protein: CASNRDYGYTF.

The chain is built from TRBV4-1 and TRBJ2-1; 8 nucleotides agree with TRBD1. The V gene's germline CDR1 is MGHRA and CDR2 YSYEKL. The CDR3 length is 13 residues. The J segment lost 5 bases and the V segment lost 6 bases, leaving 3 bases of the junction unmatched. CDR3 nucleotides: TGCGCCAGCAGTCTGACAGGGGACAATGAGCAGTTCTTC. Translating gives CASSLTGDNEQFF.

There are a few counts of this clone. Written as DNA, the CDR3 is TGTGCCAGCAGCCAAGATGGAGATTATAGCAATCAGCCCCAGCATTTT. This translates into CASSQDGDYSNQPQHF. The gene calls are TRBV7-2 and TRBJ1-5; the D is unclear. Germline CDR1 reads SGHTA; CDR2 reads FQGNSA. The CDR3 sequence is 16 residues long. The V gene lost 5 bases and the J gene lost 0 bases, with 14 bases spanning the gap.

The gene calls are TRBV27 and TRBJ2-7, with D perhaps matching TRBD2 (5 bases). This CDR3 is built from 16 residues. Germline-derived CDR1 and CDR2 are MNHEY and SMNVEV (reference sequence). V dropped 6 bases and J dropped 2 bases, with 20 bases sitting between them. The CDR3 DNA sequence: TGTGCCAGCAGGGGCCGGACTGGGCGGACTCCCTACGAGCAGTACTTC. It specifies CASRGRTGRTPYEQYF.

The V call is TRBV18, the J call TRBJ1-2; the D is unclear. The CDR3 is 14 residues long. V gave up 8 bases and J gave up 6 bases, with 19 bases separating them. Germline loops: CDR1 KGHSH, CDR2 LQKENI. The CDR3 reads CASAYSSMMDGYTF. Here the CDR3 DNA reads TGTGCCAGCGCGTACAGCAGCATGATGGATGGCTACACCTTC.

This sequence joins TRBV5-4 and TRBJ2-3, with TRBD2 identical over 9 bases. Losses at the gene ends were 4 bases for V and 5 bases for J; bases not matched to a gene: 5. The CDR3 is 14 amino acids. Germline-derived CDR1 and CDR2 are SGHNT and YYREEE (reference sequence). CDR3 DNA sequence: TGTGCCAGCAGCAGGCTAGCGGGGATAGATACGCAGTATTTT. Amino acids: CASSRLAGIDTQYF.

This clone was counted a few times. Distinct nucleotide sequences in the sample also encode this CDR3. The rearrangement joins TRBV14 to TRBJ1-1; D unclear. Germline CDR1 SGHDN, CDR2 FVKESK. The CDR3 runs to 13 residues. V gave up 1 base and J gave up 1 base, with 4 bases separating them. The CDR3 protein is CASSQGGNTEAFF. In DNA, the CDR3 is TGTGCCAGCAGCCAAGGAGGGAACACTGAAGCTTTCTTT.

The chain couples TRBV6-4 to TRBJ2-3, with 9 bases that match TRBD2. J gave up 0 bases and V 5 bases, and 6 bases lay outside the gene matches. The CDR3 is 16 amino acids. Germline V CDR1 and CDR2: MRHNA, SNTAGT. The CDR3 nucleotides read TGTGCCAGCAGTCCTCTAGCGGGACCAAGCACAGATACGCAGTATTTT. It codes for CASSPLAGPSTDTQYF.